Reported below is one TCR beta chain. Its antigen target is currently unknown. Within one base of it there is no much larger clone, and no base qualities were kept. Samples from volunteer blood donors who had recovered from COVID-19 were contributed by a second Seattle source. Collaborating institutions collected whole blood in K2EDTA tubes following their own protocols. Collaborator samples were shipped for TCRbeta analysis as frozen whole blood, isolated PBMCs, or DNA extracted from either sample type. This record belongs to a study of blood T cell repertoires in COVID-19 (dated by TCRdb to 2020 to 2021). Study-wide context: Samples covering the acute and convalescent phases of COVID-19 were provided by collaborators in the United States, Italy and Spain. The material from the prospective study consisted of cDNA or gDNA derived from T cells, B-cell-depleted T cells, or PBMCs. Deeply sampled blood TCRbeta repertoires from subjects exposed to, actively infected with, or recovered from COVID-19 were included in the dataset. A freely available public database, intended as a resource for researchers studying the immune response to SARS-CoV-2, is where the repertoires were released. The samples were drawn from two sources: the first 160 participants of the ongoing ImmuneRACE study, and 1,200 or so subjects contributed by 6 global collaborators. Sample metadata almost always included a de-identified subject ID, COVID-19 status, age in years and sex. Where available, HLA class I and class II types were taken from metadata supplied by the sample provider and were not determined by assay-based typing. General study outcomes and caveats: Clinical and demographic metadata were provided uncurated, with the amount varying by source and participant.

Trimming removed 3 bases from V and 3 bases from J; the gene matches leave 8 bases unexplained. Including cysteine and phenylalanine, the CDR3 has 16 amino acids. CDR3 DNA is the only sequence kept; it has 48 bases, read in frame from the first base. CDR1 is given as KGHSH and CDR2 as LQKENI, both from the germline V gene. TCRbeta CDR3 regions were amplified from genomic DNA by means of the immunoSEQ Assay, a bias-controlled multiplex PCR. Per the authors' processing: Within the assay, amplification of reference gene primers was used to estimate how many nucleated cells each sample contained. To quantify the absolute abundance of each unique TCRbeta CDR3 rearrangement, sequence reads were collapsed and filtered. For each sample, productive Simpson clonality was calculated as the square root of Simpson's diversity index over productive rearrangements. TCRdb carries this immuneACCESS record with in-frame sequences only. Its versions omit some clonotypes, under half of them owing to an unresolved V gene in the studies checked, with the rest unexplained. That table furnishes V, J and clone size, whereas the DNA furnished D and trimming. Recorded for this sample are 250,000 to 350,000 clones; roughly 87% of them occurred a single time. The ten largest make up 2% to 2.5% of the sample.

The sequencing sample was made of peripheral blood. The chain was built from TRBV18 and TRBJ1-3; 7 of the junction bases match TRBD1. This clonotype was obtained from a woman aged 45-60 years who had recovered from COVID-19. The CDR3: CASSPGTGVGGNTIYF. DNA sequence: TGTGCCAGCTCACCGGGCACAGGGGTAGGTGGAAACACCATATATTTT.